There are a few counts of the clone carrying this T cell receptor (beta chain). The CDR3 contains 15 residues. V lost 1 base to trimming and J lost 5 bases; unmatched junction nucleotides: 7. Per the germline V gene, CDR1 is SGHAT and CDR2 is FQNNGV. This sample was taken from a study of cytotoxic CD8 clonotypes in ibrutinib-treated CLL. Only in-frame clones appear in the TCRdb table, and some are missing; sequencing was by immunoSEQ multiplex PCR. In the table there are more than 70,000 clones, roughly 77% of which are singletons. This sequence was found in a human donor with chronic lymphocytic leukemia. The V gene is TRBV11-2, the J gene TRBJ2-5, with 7 bases identical to TRBD2. This material consisted of PBMCs, taken after 12 months of ibrutinib treatment. The CDR3 loop is CASSLVGAGRETQYF. Written as DNA, the CDR3 is TGTGCCAGCAGCTTAGTGGGCGCCGGGAGGGAGACCCAGTACTTC. Full variable domain (rest looked up from reference TRBV11-2 and TRBJ2-5): EAGVAQSPRYKIIEKRQSVAFWCNPISGHATLYWYQQILGQGPKLLIQFQNNGVVDDSQLPKDRFSAERLKGVDSTLKIQPAKLEDSAVYLCASSLVGAGRETQYFGPGTRLLVL.